This record looks at one TCR beta chain sequence and its context. Measured with immunoSEQ multiplex PCR; TCRdb has only the in-frame clones, and not every one. The profile shows about 100,000 clones, 90% of them singletons. This record belongs to a study of OX40 agonist ivuxolimab in advanced cancers. Germline values: CDR1 GTSNPN, CDR2 SVGIG (reference sequence). Germline trimming cut 4 bases from V and 7 bases from J; bases unmatched to any gene: 11. The CDR3 sequence is 14 residues long. The specimen was CD4+ or CD8+ T cells sorted from blood, collected in a trial of the OX40 agonist ivuxolimab. This chain uses TRBV30 with TRBJ2-7; 9 bases match TRBD1. This sequence was found in an adult with an advanced solid tumor such as melanoma, head and neck, liver or kidney cancer. The CDR3 loop reads CAWTGTGILVEQYF. The CDR3 coding sequence is TGTGCCTGGACCGGGACAGGGATCCTAGTGGAGCAGTACTTC. Looking up the rest from reference TRBV30 and TRBJ2-7 gives the full variable domain: SQTIHQWPATLVQPVGSPLSLECTVEGTSNPNLYWYRQAAGRGLQLLFYSVGIGQISSEVPQNLSASRPQDRQFILSSKKLLLSDSGFYLCAWTGTGILVEQYFGPGTRLTVT.